The sequence of this TCR beta chain was determined in a study of blood T cell repertoires in COVID-19. About the study: COVID-19 samples collected from the United States, Italy and Spain covered acute and convalescent phases. From T cells, B-cell-depleted T cells, or PBMCs came the material, which was cDNA or gDNA.

In the source study's methods: The assay estimated nucleated cells by amplifying reference gene primers. Produced via immunoSEQ multiplex PCR; TCRdb's table is partial and in-frame only. V and J calls and clone size are as listed in that table; D and trimming were resolved from the DNA. The table shows about 220,000 clones, with about 85% occurring only once. This CDR3 has 19 amino acids. Germline trimming cut 1 base from V and 5 bases from J; bases unmatched to any gene: 15. From germline, CDR1 is SGHTA and CDR2 FQGNSA. This receptor was taken from a woman between 55 and 75 years old who had recovered from COVID-19. Source material: peripheral blood. This sequence joins TRBV7-2 and TRBJ2-1, with 9 positions matching TRBD2. CDR3 DNA: TGTGCCAGCAGCTTAGAGCTTCTTCGCGGGGGGGCCCGGAACAATGAGCAGTTCTTC. It specifies CASSLELLRGGARNNEQFF.